A selection of T cell receptor beta chains follows, all from one sample in a study of blood T cell repertoires in COVID-19. Produced via immunoSEQ multiplex PCR; TCRdb's table is partial and in-frame only. The data show about 260,000 clones, over 75% seen once. Sequenced input: PBMCs or T cells enriched from blood (not recorded which). Receptor source: a woman in her thirties or forties who had been exposed to COVID-19. CDR3s include the opening cysteine and the closing phenylalanine or tryptophan. The order of the fields is J gene, V gene, clone size, CDR3 protein. The listing skips clone size in some rows; elsewhere it reads once, few, many or a size class.

J gene: TRBJ1-1
V gene: TRBV6-5
clone size: once
CDR3 protein: CASTPGGTGEAFF

J gene: TRBJ2-1
V gene: TRBV6-2/TRBV6-3
clone size: NA
CDR3 protein: CASSYPRQGSWNEQFF

J gene: TRBJ1-5
V gene: TRBV7-2
clone size: NA
CDR3 protein: CASSLASGQGALIPPQHF

J gene: TRBJ2-3
V gene: TRBV7-9
clone size: NA
CDR3 protein: CASSPIAGSSTDTQYF

J gene: TRBJ2-1
V gene: TRBV28
clone size: NA
CDR3 protein: CASSAGTSLVNEQFF

J gene: TRBJ1-4
V gene: TRBV19
clone size: NA
CDR3 protein: CASSSRGLRKLFF

J gene: TRBJ2-1
V gene: TRBV19
clone size: NA
CDR3 protein: CASSTRRTGGNEQFF

J gene: TRBJ2-1
V gene: TRBV29-1
clone size: NA
CDR3 protein: CSVERRLAGDEQFF

J gene: TRBJ2-2
V gene: TRBV28
clone size: NA
CDR3 protein: CASSLGGGSNTGELFF

J gene: TRBJ1-5
V gene: TRBV6-1
clone size: NA
CDR3 protein: CASSEARNRAHQPQHF

J gene: TRBJ1-1
V gene: TRBV12-3/TRBV12-4
clone size: NA
CDR3 protein: CASSLQGVGAFF

J gene: TRBJ1-2
V gene: TRBV13
clone size: few
CDR3 protein: CASSTRRTTGGGYTF

J gene: TRBJ1-5
V gene: TRBV6-2/TRBV6-3
clone size: few
CDR3 protein: CASSYVGERVYSNQPQHF

J gene: TRBJ2-5
V gene: TRBV28
clone size: NA
CDR3 protein: CASRTAAQGTQYF

J gene: TRBJ1-1
V gene: TRBV30
clone size: NA
CDR3 protein: CAWSVQANTEAFF